The T cell receptor beta chain described here comes from a study of identical twins. Study-wide results and limits: Compared with models, monozygotic twins showed more out-of-frame TCR alpha sharing. In cord blood, abundant beta clonotypes had fewer insertions; memory showed no trend. Shared out-of-frame alpha sequences (those common to twins) showed excess low generation probability.

This CDR3 contains 13 residues. Unmatched junction bases numbered 8, after V lost 5 bases and J lost 10 bases. Germline CDR1 and CDR2: DFQATT and SNEGSKA (reference sequence). TCRdb ran MiXCR on the 5' RACE reads and lists one entry per CDR3 protein. Of more than 1.5 million distinct CDR3 sequences listed, around a third are singletons. A few counts support this clonotype. The antigen remains unidentified. This chain links TRBV20-1 with TRBJ2-1; 10 nucleotides match TRBD2. Sequencing input: cord blood. The clonotype originates from a newborn girl in good health. CDR3 DNA sequence: TGCAGTGCTCCCCCAAGACTAGCGGGCGAGCAGTTCTTC. Protein: CSAPPRLAGEQFF.